This T cell receptor (beta chain) was documented in a study of blood T cell repertoires in COVID-19. Original processing methods: How many nucleated cells were present was estimated from reference gene primer amplification. Sequenced by immunoSEQ multiplex PCR; TCRdb stores in-frame clones only, minus some. The D gene and trimming were derived from the DNA, and the V and J assignments and clone size from that table. Altogether 140,000 or so clones are present, about four fifths being singletons, with the ten largest covering 1.6%. The length of the CDR3 is 13 residues. The specimen was PBMCs or T cells enriched from blood (not recorded which). This chain connects TRBV21-1 to TRBJ2-1; the table assigns TRBD2, which was not confirmed against the DNA. TRBV21-1 is annotated as a pseudogene. This sequence originates from a woman aged 18 to 35 who had been exposed to COVID-19. CDR3 amino acids: CASSKALNNEQFF. The DNA for the CDR3 is TGTGCCAGCAGCAAAGCACTCAACAATGAGCAGTTCTTC.